This TCR beta chain was retrieved from a study of cytomegalovirus exposure and HLA in healthy donors (TCRdb year 2017). Regarding the study in general: An earlier analysis of approximately 640 of the donors reported 250 to 300 Gb of sequence data and 117 million unique TCR beta sequences from roughly 200 million T cells. An early release covering 550 to 650 HLA-typed donors comprised around 300 gigabases of sequencing data and tens of millions of unique TCR sequences. Of the 300 to 450 genotyped donors, over 65% fell in the genetic ancestry cluster associated with self-reported Caucasian donors. The study aimed to test whether signatures of past pathogen exposure could be identified by cataloging public T cell receptors. The T cell repertoires of some 700 subjects were profiled by immunosequencing and related to cytomegalovirus serostatus. Along with the roughly 670-subject first cohort, a separate validation cohort of over a hundred different subjects was used. The study combined high-throughput TCR immunosequencing, statistical association of individual TCRs with disease status, and machine learning to predict cytomegalovirus infection status. A later analysis re-analyzed previously published TCR beta repertoires from 650 to 800 donors and added high-resolution HLA genotyping to study TCR occurrence patterns. In the later analysis, no new phenotypic data were used to find candidate immune exposures; instead, reliance was placed on TCR beta sequences and their occurrence across donors. An earlier analysis of 587 of the donors used high-throughput TCR beta sequencing to judge whether each TCR beta V gene segment behaved as functional or pseudogenic. Donor age, sex, ethnicity and CMV serostatus were compiled together with the repertoire data. A later genetic analysis took genome-wide SNP genotypes for about 55% of the 666 donors and used that subset as a discovery cohort. All discovery cohort repertoires had been generated using a single sequencing platform. Class I and class II HLA loci were covered by the typing at four-digit resolution. The number of typed donors differed by locus: about 620-630 for A, B, C, DRB1 and DQB1; 522 for DQA1; 606 for DPA1; and about 450 for DPB1. Because of strong linkage in the cohort, roughly five DR-DQ haplotypes were treated as single units for association and clustering. Across roughly 420 genotyped donors of the cohort, an average of approximately 240,000 unique TCR beta nucleotide sequences per donor were sequenced, and roughly 18% of those sequences were non-productive.

Trimming removed 3 bases from V and 4 bases from J; the gene matches leave 3 bases unexplained. There are 14 amino acids in the CDR3, from cysteine to phenylalanine inclusive. Kept here is only the CDR3 DNA, which spans 42 bases and is read in frame from base 1. The germline V gene specifies SGHRS as CDR1 and YFSETQ as CDR2. Library preparation employed the immunoSEQ multiplex PCR assay. For the multiplex PCR, a mixture combining 60 forward primers for TCR Vbeta segments and 13 reverse primers for TCR Jbeta segments was used. A multiplex PCR assay on genomic DNA amplified the CDR3 region of rearranged TCR beta genes. Amplified TCR beta libraries were sequenced as 87-base-pair reads on the Illumina HiSeq System. The source study handled its data this way. Across the 670 or so repertoires, a later analysis counted some 81 million unique TCR beta chains, roughly 11 million of which were shared by at least two donors. A nearest-neighbor algorithm error-corrected the raw reads and collapsed the reads into unique sequences, merging closely related sequences to remove PCR and sequencing errors. Alignment of CDR3 sequences to IMGT reference sequences was used to assign V, D and J gene segments. Each retained sequence needed at least a six-nucleotide match to both a V gene segment and a J gene segment. Rearrangements were called productive when the CDR3 lacked stop codons and stayed in frame with V and J; all others were non-productive. CDR3 was defined by IMGT convention, running from the second conserved V-encoded cysteine to the conserved J-encoded phenylalanine. Sequences without an unambiguous match to a single V gene segment were excluded from the earlier analysis of several hundred of the donors. An earlier analysis of fewer than 750 of the donors classified V segments as functional when productive rearrangements were above 56.7% and as segregating when the standard deviation between donors was above 5%. A statistical classification framework was developed to diagnose cytomegalovirus status using the catalog of TCR beta chain sequences. V and J gene assignment, in a later analysis, came from comparing TCR nucleotide sequences with IMGT/GENE-DB human TR gene sequences. A later analysis assigned CDR3 sequences and most-parsimonious VDJ recombination scenarios with the TCRdist pipeline. In a later analysis, each TCR beta chain was defined by its CDR3 amino acid sequence together with its V-gene family, and reads lacking a unique V-gene family were excluded. In a later analysis, nearly 600 highly shared, low-generation-probability nucleotide sequences were removed to address suspected cross-contamination and a sequencing artifact. For each public chain, a later analysis derived a clonal expansion index from normalized ranks of inferred template counts within each repertoire. In a later analysis, generation probabilities were computed with a VDJ recombination model fitted to out-of-frame rearrangements, and the resulting probabilities were checked against IGoR. In a later analysis, TCR-TCR, TCR-HLA and TCR-CMV co-occurrence was scored with hypergeometric tests, and a repertoire-size bias correction was applied to TCR pairs. To estimate false discovery rates, a later analysis permuted the HLA or CMV assignments 20 times. In a later analysis, co-occurring TCRs were grouped using DBSCAN, and TCRdist sequence similarity was added for clustering within HLA-allele-positive subsets. Repertoires with fewer than 30,000 or more than 120,000 public chains, plus five repertoires with anomalous nucleotide sharing, were excluded from co-occurrence clustering. The source is immuneACCESS, and TCRdb retained only in-frame sequences with V and J called. Part of the clones is not carried over; for the studies checked, unresolved V genes explain less than half of this, and the remainder is unexplained. Clone size and the V and J calls come from that table; the DNA yielded D and trimming. The sample table lists some 200,000 clones, approximately 84% of them with a count of one. Around 0.57% of the sample belongs to the ten largest clones.

Details on this clone: Its antigen is currently not known. No per-base quality is available; no much larger clone lies one base away.

Results and caveats for the whole study, not just this receptor: For the cohort, immune exposure information was limited to CMV serostatus. Across donors, most TCR sequences were observed very rarely, whereas some public TCRs were present in many individuals. In a later analysis, around 17,000 TCR beta sequences were associated with specific HLA alleles at a false discovery rate of 0.05. A further reported finding was that TCR beta sequences accurately predicted the HLA-A and HLA-B alleles for most subjects in the first cohort. According to the authors, the approach could potentially be generalized to other disease states and immunological phenotypes. Strong co-occurrence of HLA alleles, especially DR and DQ, made assigning TCR associations to individual alleles difficult. Sequencing depth was assumed to be roughly uniform across donors in the presence/absence analyses, though that assumption may not hold. A later analysis found that most CMV-associated TCR beta chains appeared HLA-restricted, with HLA associations seemingly driven largely by CMV exposure. Compared with the roughly 720-donor mean, donors in an Asian-associated ancestry cluster had fewer N-insertions in productive TCRs, according to a later genetic analysis. In a later analysis, HLA-associated TCR beta chains were found to be more clonally expanded and to have lower generation probabilities than equally common non-associated chains. V-gene and J-gene trimming of TCR beta chains was associated with a missense DCLRE1C variant in a later genetic analysis, and the association was replicated in an independent cohort. In a later analysis, the rate of TCR association differed among HLA loci, with DRB1 alleles having the most associated TCRs and HLA-C alleles having the fewest. The 87-base-pair reads could not distinguish some IMGT-functional V segments, including TRBV6-2 and TRBV6-3, so those segments were excluded. A few of the identified cytomegalovirus-associated TCR beta chains were confirmed in vitro to be specific for cytomegalovirus antigens. Only TCR beta chains were sequenced in this cohort, and the absence of alpha or paired-chain data limited detectable features. The study listed approximately 160 TCR beta chains as associated with cytomegalovirus. Because HLA typing was missing for some donors at each locus, association tests included only the typed subset. According to a later analysis, parvovirus B19, influenza, CMV and Epstein-Barr virus appeared linked to several top co-occurrence clusters. The sequencing pipeline was judged likely to have produced a cluster of highly shared sequence variants as a technical artifact. Cytomegalovirus status was reported to be diagnosed by the classifier with high specificity and sensitivity in both the original and validation cohorts. Because counts were too low, more than 15 rarely observed V segments, including chromosome 9 orphons, were left out of the earlier analysis of about 500 of the donors. In an earlier analysis of about 600 of the donors, most TCR beta V segments appeared in productive rearrangements about 87% or about 30% of the time, broadly matching IMGT annotations. Correlated functional status among segregating V segments might be attributable to linkage disequilibrium, but an unknown experimental factor could not be ruled out.

The cohort comprised fewer than 700 healthy bone marrow donors. All cohort members were sampled while nominally healthy, although unrecorded immune exposures were likely present. The donor was CMV seronegative and was included in the group of 352 seronegative cohort members. Every donor gave a peripheral blood sample, and the peripheral blood mononuclear cells from that sample were used for TCR beta sequencing. The Qiagen DNeasy Blood Extraction Kit was used to extract genomic DNA from the blood cell samples. Sequenced material: PBMCs. The V and J segments used are TRBV5-1 and TRBJ1-4, and 7 junctional nucleotides match TRBD1. This TCR derives from a middle-aged woman in good health and CMV-seronegative. For the CDR3, the sequence is CASSWTGSNEKLFF. In nucleotides, the sequence is TGCGCCAGCAGCTGGACAGGAAGTAATGAAAAACTGTTTTTT.